The present T cell receptor (beta chain) was sequenced within a study of CD4 T cells in relation to SARS-CoV-2 and coronaviruses. About the research overall: The restricting HLA molecule for shared crossreactive spike epitopes was mapped. Points from the study as a whole: Culture-expanded clones reflect memory recall rather than primary priming during culture.

Produced via immunoSEQ multiplex PCR; TCRdb's table is partial and in-frame only. The repertoire includes around 35,000 clones, approximately 83% of them detected once, and approximately 3.1% sits in the top ten. Concerning this clone: Antigen specificity is unknown.

Trimming removed 7 bases at V and 1 base at J, with 11 bases between. CDR1 is LNHDA, CDR2 SQIVND, per germline (reference sequence). The CDR3 consists of 14 residues. Sequenced input: memory CD4+ T cells from PBMCs. The sequence came from an adult with COVID-19. The V call is TRBV19, the J call TRBJ2-1, with D maybe TRBD2 (5 bases). CDR3 sequence: CASTERISYNEQFF. DNA for the CDR3: TGTGCCAGTACAGAGCGGATTTCCTACAATGAGCAGTTCTTC.